Shown below are 8 T cell receptor beta chains from a single sample sequenced in a study of T cell responses to AZD1222 COVID-19 vaccine. Sequencing used immunoSEQ multiplex PCR; TCRdb keeps in-frame clones, though not all of them. The sample has roughly 200,000 clones, about 95% seen once; the top ten hold around 1.7%. The sequences come from peripheral blood, collected 28 days after the second dose of the MenACWY control vaccine. These receptor sequences come from an adult who received the MenACWY meningococcal vaccine as a control.

V gene TRBV21-1 combines with J gene TRBJ2-1. TRBV21-1 is labeled a pseudogene. The CDR3 is 14 residues long. The CDR3 loop is CASSKWEGDNEQFF. DNA of the CDR3: TGTGCCAGCAGCAAGTGGGAAGGTGACAATGAGCAGTTCTTC.

This clone came up once. V usage is TRBV29-1 and J usage is TRBJ2-7; possibly TRBD1 or TRBD2 for D (6 bases each). There are 13 residues in the CDR3. V lost 2 bases, J lost 3 bases, and 11 bases lay in between. Germline CDR1 and CDR2: SQVTM and ANQGSEA. The CDR3 bases are TGCAGCGTTGAATATGAGGGGGGCTACGAGCAGTACTTC. This sequence encodes CSVEYEGGYEQYF.

The V call is TRBV7-9, the J call TRBJ2-7; D call uncertain. The CDR3 consists of 12 residues. Germline V gene data show CDR1 as SEHNR and CDR2 as FQNEAQ (reference sequence). V was cut by 2 bases and J by 3 bases, with 5 bases left in between. CDR3 loop: CASSLQLYEQYF. The CDR3 region has the DNA TGTGCCAGCAGCTTACAACTCTACGAGCAGTACTTC.

This chain joins TRBV9 and TRBJ2-1, with D maybe TRBD1 (5 bases). Trimming shortened V by 0 bases and J by 10 bases, and 11 bases separated the two germline ends. Germline V CDR1 and CDR2: SGDLS, YYNGEE. The CDR3 loop spans 13 amino acids. The CDR3, as DNA: TGTGCCAGCAGCGTAGCTAAGGGGTGGGAGCAGTTCTTC. It yields the protein CASSVAKGWEQFF.

The sample holds one count of this clone. The rearrangement links TRBV14 to TRBJ1-1, with D possibly matching TRBD1 (6 bases). The CDR3 runs to 13 residues. V was trimmed by 7 bases and J by 0 bases, leaving 9 bases between them. The germline gives CDR1 SGHDN, CDR2 FVKESK. The CDR3, as DNA: TGTGCCAGCACCCAGGGGTTGAACACTGAAGCTTTCTTT. As protein: CASTQGLNTEAFF.

V usage is TRBV5-1 and J usage is TRBJ2-1; 10 nucleotides line up with TRBD2. This CDR3 contains 14 residues. V lost 4 bases, J lost 6 bases, and 4 bases stayed unmatched. The germline V gene encodes CDR1 SGHRS and CDR2 YFSETQ. The DNA for the CDR3 is TGCGCCAGCAGCACTGGGACTAGCGCCAATGAGCAGTTCTTC. This translates into CASSTGTSANEQFF.

CDR3 amino acids: CASSRTSGYNEQFF. The CDR3, as DNA: TGTGCCAGCAGCCGGACTAGCGGTTACAATGAGCAGTTCTTC. The chain employs TRBV3-1 (or the pseudogene TRBV3-2) and TRBJ2-1; 10 positions agree with TRBD2. CDR3 size: 14 residues. Germline V gives CDR1 LGHDT, CDR2 YNNKEL (reference sequence). The trim removed 4 bases at V and 4 bases at J, leaving 1 base unmatched.

The chain carries TRBV10-1 and TRBJ1-6, with D possibly matching TRBD1 (6 bases). Germline V gene data show CDR1 as WNHNN and CDR2 as SYGVQD (reference sequence). The CDR3 consists of 14 residues. The V gene lost 2 bases and the J gene lost 9 bases, with 11 bases spanning the gap. The CDR3 region has the DNA TGCGCCAGCAGTGAGGGTGGAGGGGGTTCACCCCTCCACTTT. Protein sequence: CASSEGGGGSPLHF.